Listed below are T cell receptor beta chains from one sample, sequenced in a study of T cells after yellow fever vaccination. MiXCR was run by TCRdb on the 5' RACE reads, yielding one entry per CDR3 protein. The sample has some 300,000 distinct CDR3 sequences; under 9% are singletons. The sample was CD4+ T cells sorted from PBMCs, taken 5 days after the yellow fever booster vaccination. The receptors derive from a young man who received the YFV17D yellow fever vaccine. Each CDR3 is given with its conserved first and last residue. Fields, in order: J gene, clone size, D gene, V gene, CDR3 DNA, CDR3 protein. D genes are given only for firm matches. Clone size appears in some rows only: once, few, many, or a class for an expanded clone.

TRBJ1-5	once	-	TRBV5-6	TGTGCCAGCAGCTTGGATGGGACACAGCCCCAGCATTTT	CASSLDGTQPQHF
TRBJ1-5	-	TRBD1	TRBV5-6	TGTGCCAGCAGCCCACCGGGTCCCCTAGACCGGGACAGAAGGGGGAATAGCAATCAGCCCCAGCATTTT	CASSPPGPLDRDRRGNSNQPQHF
TRBJ1-6	few	-	TRBV28	TGTGCCACATCCCCCTCGCGGGGTTCGAATTCACCCCTCCACTTT	CATSPSRGSNSPLHF
TRBJ1-6	-	-	TRBV25-1	TGTGCCAGCAGTGAATATAAAGGAGACTTAATCTTTGGATCACCCCTCCACTTT	CASSEYKGDLIFGSPLHF
TRBJ2-2	few	TRBD1	TRBV20-1	TGCAGTGCTTCCGGGACAGGGGGCACCGGGGAGCTGTTTTTT	CSASGTGGTGELFF
TRBJ1-2	few	-	TRBV10-3	TGTGCCATCAGTGAGAGGGGAATCGAGAGCTACACCTTC	CAISERGIESYTF
TRBJ2-1	few	TRBD1	TRBV6-5	TGTGCCAGCAGTTACTCGACGGGGCAGGGGGCAAGTGAGCAGTTCTTC	CASSYSTGQGASEQFF
TRBJ2-5	-	-	TRBV19	TGTGCCAGTATGGGAATCACGGGGGCCGAGGAGACCCAGTACTTC	CASMGITGAEETQYF
TRBJ1-1	many	-	TRBV12-3/TRBV12-4	TGTGCCGCGCAAGGGGGGTCTGGTACTGAAGCTTTCTTT	CAAQGGSGTEAFF
TRBJ1-1	-	-	TRBV18	TGTGCCAGCTCACCATTAGCTACCGGCACCCTGAGGAACACTGAAGCTTTCTTT	CASSPLATGTLRNTEAFF
TRBJ2-2	-	-	TRBV6-6	TGTGCCAGCAGTTATGGGGGTTGGACCGGGGAGCTGTTTTTT	CASSYGGWTGELFF
TRBJ2-7	-	-	TRBV4-3	TGCGCCAGCAGCCAAGAACCCCAAAGCTCCTACGAGCAGTACTTC	CASSQEPQSSYEQYF
TRBJ2-1	-	-	TRBV5-1	TGCGCCAGCAGCTTGGCCCTTGCCAGTCCGCAGTTCTTC	CASSLALASPQFF
TRBJ2-1	-	TRBD1	TRBV20-1	TGCAGTGCTAGGTGGACAGGGAGCGATGAGCAGTTCTTC	CSARWTGSDEQFF
TRBJ1-5	few	-	TRBV6-5	TGTGCCAGCAGCCTCACAGGTACTAGCAATCAGCCCCAGCATTTT	CASSLTGTSNQPQHF
TRBJ2-2	-	-	TRBV7-8	TGTGCCAGCAGCCCGAACAGGGACCCCGGGGAGCTGTTTTTT	CASSPNRDPGELFF
TRBJ2-3	many	-	TRBV5-1	TGCGCCAGCAGCTCCGGGGGCCGAGCTGTCGATACGCAGTATTTT	CASSSGGRAVDTQYF